Each of the 2 T cell receptor beta chains below was sequenced from the same sample in a study of shared clonotypes between healthy human individuals. Produced via immunoSEQ multiplex PCR; TCRdb's table is partial and in-frame only. The sample shows over 400,000 clones, 90% to 97% of them seen only once. The sequencing sample was made of naive CD4+ T cells sorted from blood. Subset meaning: CD45RA+ positively selected. The receptor set was obtained from a woman aged 25 to 39 in good health.

The gene calls are TRBV5-1 and TRBJ2-7; 12 nucleotides match TRBD1. In germline, CDR1 is SGHRS, CDR2 YFSETQ. V shed 5 bases and J 5 bases; nucleotides not matched to a gene: 8. The CDR3 spans 15 residues. CDR3 DNA sequence: TGCGCCAGCAGACGAACCGGGACAGGGGGCGACGAGCAGTACTTC. As protein: CASRRTGTGGDEQYF. Based on the CDR3 plus reference TRBV5-1 and TRBJ2-7, the full variable domain is KAGVTQTPRYLIKTRGQQVTLSCSPISGHRSVSWYQQTPGQGLQFLFEYFSETQRNKGNFPGRFSGRQFSNSRSEMNVSTLELGDSALYLCASRRTGTGGDEQYFGPGTRLTVT.

The CDR3 nucleotides are TGTGCCAGCAGCGTTACCGACGGTTGGGCCGATACGCAGTATTTT. Its translation: CASSVTDGWADTQYF. This chain uses TRBV9 with TRBJ2-3; D is uncertain. CDR3 length: 15 residues. CDR1 and CDR2 from the germline V gene are SGDLS and YYNGEE. V was pared by 2 bases and J by 6 bases, with 16 bases between.